This T cell receptor (beta chain) was observed in a study of blood T cell repertoires in COVID-19. About the research overall: Samples of COVID-19 (acute and convalescent) were obtained from the United States, Italy and Spain.

Patients at the Seattle site were enrolled during active infection and followed longitudinally. Germline V gene data show CDR1 as LGHNA and CDR2 as YSLEER. There are 15 residues in the CDR3. Trimming removed 4 bases from V and 1 base from J, with 14 bases in between. Repertoires were generated with immunoSEQ multiplex PCR, while TCRdb's copy carries only in-frame clones and drops some. The sample shows fewer than 200,000 clones, around four fifths of them seen only once. The specimen sequenced was peripheral blood. This clonotype was obtained from a woman between 65 and 79 years old with COVID-19, enrolled during active disease. The chain recombines TRBV4-3 with TRBJ2-7; a weak D match, TRBD2 (5 bases). For the CDR3, the DNA is TGCGCCAGCAGCCTCAGTAGCCTAGCATCCTACGAGCAGTACTTC. It yields the protein CASSLSSLASYEQYF.